This T cell receptor beta chain appears in the sequencing data of a study of cytomegalovirus exposure and HLA in healthy donors. The study's findings and limits: Trimming of TCR beta V- and J-genes showed a link, identified in a later analysis, to a missense DCLRE1C variant. An analysis that was carried out later associated fewer than 20,000 TCR beta sequences with HLA alleles at 0.05 false discovery rate.

The PCR had 60 Vbeta and 13 Jbeta primers. Clones were read by immunoSEQ multiplex PCR, and TCRdb kept only the in-frame ones, dropping some. The profile shows more than 200,000 clones, 70% to 80% of them singletons. The CDR3 consists of 15 residues. CDR1 and CDR2 from the germline V gene are SEHNR and FQNEAQ (reference sequence). As concerns this clone: Its antigen is still unknown. The junction departs from the called germline gene at one end, perhaps through a read error.

The chain is built from TRBV7-9 and TRBJ1-1; no reliable D call. The clonotype comes from a man aged 40-49 years in good health and CMV-seronegative. The sample comprised PBMCs. CDR3 coding DNA: TGTTCCAGCAGCTTAGCGCAGGCGGGGAACACTGAAGCTTTCTTT. Translating it yields CSSSLAQAGNTEAFF.